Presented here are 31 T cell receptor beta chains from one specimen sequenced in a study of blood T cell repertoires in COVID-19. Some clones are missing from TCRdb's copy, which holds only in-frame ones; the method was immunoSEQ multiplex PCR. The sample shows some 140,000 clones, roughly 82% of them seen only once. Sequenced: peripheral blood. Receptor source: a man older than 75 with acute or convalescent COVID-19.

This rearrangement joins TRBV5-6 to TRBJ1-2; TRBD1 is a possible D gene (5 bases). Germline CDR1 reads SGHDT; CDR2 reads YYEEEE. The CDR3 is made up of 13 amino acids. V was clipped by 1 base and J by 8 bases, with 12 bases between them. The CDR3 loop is CASSLWQGGGYTF. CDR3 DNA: TGTGCCAGCAGCTTGTGGCAGGGAGGGGGCTACACCTTC.

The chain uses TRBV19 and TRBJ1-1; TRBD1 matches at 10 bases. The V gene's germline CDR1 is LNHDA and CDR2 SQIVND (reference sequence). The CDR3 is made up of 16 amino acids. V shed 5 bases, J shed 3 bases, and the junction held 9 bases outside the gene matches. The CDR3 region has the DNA TGTGCCAGTAGTGGCCGGGACAGGGGCGCTTACACTGAAGCTTTCTTT. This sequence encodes CASSGRDRGAYTEAFF.

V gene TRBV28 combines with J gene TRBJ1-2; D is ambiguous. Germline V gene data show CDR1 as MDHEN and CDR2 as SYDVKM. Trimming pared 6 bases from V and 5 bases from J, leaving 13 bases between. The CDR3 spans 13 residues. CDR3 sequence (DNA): TGTGCCAGCAGAAGACACTCTTTGTATGGCTACACCTTC. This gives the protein CASRRHSLYGYTF.

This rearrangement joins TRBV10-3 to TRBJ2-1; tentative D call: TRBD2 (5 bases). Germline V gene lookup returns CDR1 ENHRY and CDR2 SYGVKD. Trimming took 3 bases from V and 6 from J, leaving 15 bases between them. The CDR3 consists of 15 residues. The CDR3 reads CAISDGVFSLNEQFF. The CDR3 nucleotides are TGTGCCATCAGTGACGGGGTTTTTTCCCTCAATGAGCAGTTCTTC.

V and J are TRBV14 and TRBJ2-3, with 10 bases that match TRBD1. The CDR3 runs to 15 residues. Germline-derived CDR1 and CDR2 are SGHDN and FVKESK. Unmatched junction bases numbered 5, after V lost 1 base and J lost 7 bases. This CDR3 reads CASSQGQGARYTQYF. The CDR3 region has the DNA TGTGCCAGCAGCCAAGGACAGGGGGCAAGGTATACGCAGTATTTT. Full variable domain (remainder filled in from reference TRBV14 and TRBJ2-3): EAGVTQFPSHSVIEKGQTVTLRCDPISGHDNLYWYRRVMGKEIKFLLHFVKESKQDESGMPNNRFLAERTGGTYSTLKVQPAELEDSGVYFCASSQGQGARYTQYFGPGTRLTVL.

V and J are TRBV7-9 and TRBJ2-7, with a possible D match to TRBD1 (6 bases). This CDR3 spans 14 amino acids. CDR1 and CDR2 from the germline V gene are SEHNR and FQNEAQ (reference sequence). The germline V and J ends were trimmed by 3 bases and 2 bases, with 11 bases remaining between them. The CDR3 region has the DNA TGTGCCAGCAGCTTCATGGGGGCCACCTACGAGCAGTACTTC. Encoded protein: CASSFMGATYEQYF.

The CDR3 protein is CASSPEQGAYEQYF. CDR3 sequence (DNA): TGTGCCAGCAGCCCCGAACAGGGGGCCTACGAGCAGTACTTC. V gene TRBV5-8 combines with J gene TRBJ2-7; TRBD1 matches 8 bases. Germline CDR1 and CDR2: SGHTS and YDEGEE. Trimming took 4 bases from V and 2 from J; bases not matched to a gene: 5. The CDR3 covers 14 residues.

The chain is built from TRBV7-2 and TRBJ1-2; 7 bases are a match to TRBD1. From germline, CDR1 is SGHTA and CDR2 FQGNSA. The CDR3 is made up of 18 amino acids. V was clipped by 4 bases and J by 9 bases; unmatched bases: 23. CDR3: CASSSVWGSERGQESYTF. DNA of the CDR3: TGTGCCAGCAGCTCCGTATGGGGGAGCGAAAGGGGGCAGGAAAGCTACACCTTC.

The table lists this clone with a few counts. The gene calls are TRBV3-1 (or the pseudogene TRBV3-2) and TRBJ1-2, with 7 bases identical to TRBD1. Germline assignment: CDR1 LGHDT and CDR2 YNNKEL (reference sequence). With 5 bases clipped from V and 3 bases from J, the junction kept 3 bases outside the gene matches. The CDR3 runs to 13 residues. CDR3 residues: CASSATGDYGYTF. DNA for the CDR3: TGTGCCAGCAGCGCTACAGGGGACTATGGCTACACCTTC.

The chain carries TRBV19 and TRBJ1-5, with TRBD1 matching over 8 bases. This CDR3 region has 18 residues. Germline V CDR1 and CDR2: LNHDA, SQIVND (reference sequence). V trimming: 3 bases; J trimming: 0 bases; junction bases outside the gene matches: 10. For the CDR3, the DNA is TGTGCCAGTAGTATTCGGACAGGGATGGTGCATAGCAATCAGCCCCAGCATTTT. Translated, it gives CASSIRTGMVHSNQPQHF.

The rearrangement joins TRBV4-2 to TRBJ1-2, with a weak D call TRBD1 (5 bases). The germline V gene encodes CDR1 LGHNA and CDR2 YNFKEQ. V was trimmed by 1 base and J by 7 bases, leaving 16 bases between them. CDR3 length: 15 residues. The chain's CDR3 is CASSQVTGVGGGYTF. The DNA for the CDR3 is TGTGCCAGCAGCCAAGTAACAGGAGTGGGGGGTGGCTACACCTTC.

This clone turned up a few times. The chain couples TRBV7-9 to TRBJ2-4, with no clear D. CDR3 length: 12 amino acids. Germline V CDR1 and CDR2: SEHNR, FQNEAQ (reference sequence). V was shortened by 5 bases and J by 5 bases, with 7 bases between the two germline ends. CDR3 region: CASSLQENIQYF. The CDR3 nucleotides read TGTGCCAGCAGCCTCCAGGAAAACATTCAGTACTTC.

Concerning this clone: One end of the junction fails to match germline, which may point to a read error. The CDR3 is CAWNFGNTGELFF. The CDR3 DNA reads as TGTGCCTGGAACTTCGGGAACACAGGGGAGCTGTTTTTT. The chain joins TRBV30 to TRBJ2-2, with D maybe TRBD2 (5 bases). CDR1 is GTSNPN, CDR2 SVGIG, per germline (reference sequence). The CDR3 runs 13 residues.

CDR3 coding DNA: TGTGCCACAACTCCAGGGGACAGGGGGCCCACAGATACGCAGTATTTT. Translating gives CATTPGDRGPTDTQYF. The chain recombines TRBV19 with TRBJ2-3; 12 bases match TRBD1. The V gene's germline CDR1 is LNHDA and CDR2 SQIVND (reference sequence). Unmatched junction bases numbered 10, after V lost 10 bases and J lost 2 bases. The CDR3 contains 16 residues.

The CDR3 coding sequence is TGTGCCAGCAGCTTAGAGTCCGGCTCTGGAAACACCATATATTTT. It translates to CASSLESGSGNTIYF. This sequence joins TRBV7-2 and TRBJ1-3, with D unclear. The CDR3 loop spans 15 amino acids. Germline CDR1 reads SGHTA; CDR2 reads FQGNSA. V was cut by 1 base and J by 0 bases, with 7 bases left in between.

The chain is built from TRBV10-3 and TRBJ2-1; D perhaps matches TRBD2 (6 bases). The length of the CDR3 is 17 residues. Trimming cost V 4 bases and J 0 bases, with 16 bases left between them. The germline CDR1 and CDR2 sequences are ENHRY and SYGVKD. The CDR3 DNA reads TGTGCCATCAGTGGTGATAGCGGAACCAGCTCCTACAATGAGCAGTTCTTC. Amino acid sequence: CAISGDSGTSSYNEQFF.

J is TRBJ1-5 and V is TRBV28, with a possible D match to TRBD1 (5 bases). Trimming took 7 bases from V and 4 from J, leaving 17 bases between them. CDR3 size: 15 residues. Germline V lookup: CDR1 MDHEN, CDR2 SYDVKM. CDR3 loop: CASTDLGGRNQPQHF. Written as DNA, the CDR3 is TGTGCCAGCACCGATCTGGGGGGAAGGAATCAGCCCCAGCATTTT.

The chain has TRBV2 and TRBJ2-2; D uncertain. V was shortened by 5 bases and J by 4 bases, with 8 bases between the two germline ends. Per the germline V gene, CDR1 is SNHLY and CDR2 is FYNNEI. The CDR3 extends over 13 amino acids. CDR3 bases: TGTGCCAGCAGTAACACCCGCACCGGGGAGCTGTTTTTT. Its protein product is CASSNTRTGELFF.

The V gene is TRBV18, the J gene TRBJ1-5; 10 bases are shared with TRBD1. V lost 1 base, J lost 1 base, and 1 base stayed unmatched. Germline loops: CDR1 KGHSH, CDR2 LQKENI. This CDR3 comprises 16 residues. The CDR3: CASSPRDRGSNQPQHF. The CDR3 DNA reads TGTGCCAGCTCACCACGGGACAGGGGAAGCAATCAGCCCCAGCATTTT.

CDR3 coding DNA: TGTGCAAGTCGCTTCTCAACACTGGGTAGCGGGGGATTGGGCGGGGAGCTGTTTTTT. This translates into CASRFSTLGSGGLGGELFF. The chain employs TRBV12-2 and TRBJ2-2; no check of the table's D call, TRBD2, against the DNA was made. TRBV12-2 is noted as a pseudogene. The length of the CDR3 is 19 residues.

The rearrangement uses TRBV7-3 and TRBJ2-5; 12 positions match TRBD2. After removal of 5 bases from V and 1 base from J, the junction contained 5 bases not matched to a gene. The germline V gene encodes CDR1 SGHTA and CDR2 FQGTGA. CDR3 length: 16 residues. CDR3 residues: CASSAASGGAQETQYF. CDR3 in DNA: TGTGCCAGCAGCGCAGCTAGCGGGGGGGCCCAAGAGACCCAGTACTTC.

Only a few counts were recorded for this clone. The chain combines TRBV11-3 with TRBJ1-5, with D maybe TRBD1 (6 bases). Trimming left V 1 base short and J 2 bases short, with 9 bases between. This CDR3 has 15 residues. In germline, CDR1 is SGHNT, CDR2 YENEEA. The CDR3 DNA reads TGTGCCAGCAGCTTAGTCAGGGGAGGCAATCAGCCCCAGCATTTT. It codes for CASSLVRGGNQPQHF.

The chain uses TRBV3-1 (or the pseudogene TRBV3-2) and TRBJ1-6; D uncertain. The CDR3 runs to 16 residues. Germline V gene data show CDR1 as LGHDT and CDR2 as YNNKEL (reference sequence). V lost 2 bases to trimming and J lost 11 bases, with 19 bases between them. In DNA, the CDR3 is TGTGCCAGCAGCCAACGACTAACCAGAGGCCGGGCACCCCTCCACTTT. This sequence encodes CASSQRLTRGRAPLHF.

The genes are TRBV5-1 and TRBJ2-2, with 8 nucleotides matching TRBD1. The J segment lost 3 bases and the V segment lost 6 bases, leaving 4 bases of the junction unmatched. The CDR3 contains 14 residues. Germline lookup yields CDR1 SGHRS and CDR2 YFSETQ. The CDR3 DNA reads TGCGCCAGCAAGACAGGGGTTGACACCGGGGAGCTGTTTTTT. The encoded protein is CASKTGVDTGELFF.

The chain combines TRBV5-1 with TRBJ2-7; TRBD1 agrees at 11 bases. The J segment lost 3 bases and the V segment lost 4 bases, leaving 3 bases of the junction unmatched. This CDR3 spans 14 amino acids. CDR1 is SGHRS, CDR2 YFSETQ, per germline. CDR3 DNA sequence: TGCGCCAGCAGCCCCGGGACAGGGGGCTACGAGCAGTACTTC. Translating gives CASSPGTGGYEQYF.

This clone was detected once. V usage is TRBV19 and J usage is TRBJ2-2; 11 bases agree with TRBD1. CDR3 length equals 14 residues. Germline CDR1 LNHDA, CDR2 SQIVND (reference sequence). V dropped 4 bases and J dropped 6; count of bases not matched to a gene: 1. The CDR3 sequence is CASSRDRGSGELFF. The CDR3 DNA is TGTGCCAGTAGTAGGGACAGGGGGTCCGGGGAGCTGTTTTTT. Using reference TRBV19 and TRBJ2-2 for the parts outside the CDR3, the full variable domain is DGGITQSPKYLFRKEGQNVTLSCEQNLNHDAMYWYRQDPGQGLRLIYYSQIVNDFQKGDIAEGYSVSREKKESFPLTVTSAQKNPTAFYLCASSRDRGSGELFFGEGSRLTVL.

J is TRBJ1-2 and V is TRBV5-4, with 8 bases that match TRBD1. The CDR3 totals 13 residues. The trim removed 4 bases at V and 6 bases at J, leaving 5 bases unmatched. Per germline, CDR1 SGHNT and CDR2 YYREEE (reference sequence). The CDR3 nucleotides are TGTGCCAGCAGCCCGGACAGGGATGATGGCTACACCTTC. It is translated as CASSPDRDDGYTF.

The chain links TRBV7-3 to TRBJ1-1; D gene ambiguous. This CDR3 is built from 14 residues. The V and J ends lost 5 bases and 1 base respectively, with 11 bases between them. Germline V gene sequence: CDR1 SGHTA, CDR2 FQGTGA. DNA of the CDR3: TGTGCCAGCAGCATCGACCCAGGGAACACTGAAGCTTTCTTT. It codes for CASSIDPGNTEAFF.

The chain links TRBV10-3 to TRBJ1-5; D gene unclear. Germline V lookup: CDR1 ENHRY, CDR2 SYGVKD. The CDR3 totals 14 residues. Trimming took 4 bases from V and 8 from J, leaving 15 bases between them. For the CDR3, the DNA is TGTGCCATCAGTGTGGGAGGCGGGCCGGAGCCCCAGCATTTT. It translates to CAISVGGGPEPQHF.

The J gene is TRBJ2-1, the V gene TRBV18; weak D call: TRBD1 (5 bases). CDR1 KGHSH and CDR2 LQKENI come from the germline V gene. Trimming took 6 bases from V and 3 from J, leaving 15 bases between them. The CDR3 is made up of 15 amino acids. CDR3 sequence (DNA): TGTGCCAGCTCTCCGACGGCAGGGAACTACAATGAGCAGTTCTTC. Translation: CASSPTAGNYNEQFF.

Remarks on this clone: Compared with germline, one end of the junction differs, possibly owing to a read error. In DNA, the CDR3 is TGTGCCAGCAGCGCCGGGACAGGGATGTCTTTC. Translating it yields CASSAGTGMSF. The rearrangement links TRBV25-1 to TRBJ1-2, with 9 bases aligning to TRBD1. Per germline, CDR1 MGHDK and CDR2 SYGVNS. The CDR3 extends over 11 amino acids.